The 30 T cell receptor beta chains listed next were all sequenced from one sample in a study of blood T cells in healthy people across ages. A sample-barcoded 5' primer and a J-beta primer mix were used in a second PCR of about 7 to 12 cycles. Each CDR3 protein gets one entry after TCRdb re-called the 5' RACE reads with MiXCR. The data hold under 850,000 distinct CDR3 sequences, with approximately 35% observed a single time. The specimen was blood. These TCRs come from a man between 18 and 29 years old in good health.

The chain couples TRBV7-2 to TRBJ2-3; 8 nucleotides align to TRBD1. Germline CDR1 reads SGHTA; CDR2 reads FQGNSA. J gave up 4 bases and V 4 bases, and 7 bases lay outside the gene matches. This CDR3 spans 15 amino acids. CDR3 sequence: CASSSGGAKADTQYF. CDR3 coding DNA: TGTGCCAGCAGCTCAGGGGGCGCGAAGGCAGATACGCAGTATTTT. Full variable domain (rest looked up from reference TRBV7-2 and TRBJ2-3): GAGVSQSPSNKVTEKGKDVELRCDPISGHTALYWYRQSLGQGLEFLIYFQGNSAPDKSGLPSDRFSAERTGGSVSTLTIQRTQQEDSAVYLCASSSGGAKADTQYFGPGTRLTVL.

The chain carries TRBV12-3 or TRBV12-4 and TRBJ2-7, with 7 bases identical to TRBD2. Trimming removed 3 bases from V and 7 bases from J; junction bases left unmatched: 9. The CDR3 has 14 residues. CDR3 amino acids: CASSLTSLNNEQYF. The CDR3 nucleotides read TGTGCCAGCAGTTTGACTAGCTTAAACAATGAGCAGTACTTC.

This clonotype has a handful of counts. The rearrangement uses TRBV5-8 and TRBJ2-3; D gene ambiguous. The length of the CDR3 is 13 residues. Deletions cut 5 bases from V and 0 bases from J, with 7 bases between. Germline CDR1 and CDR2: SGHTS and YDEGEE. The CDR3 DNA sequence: TGTGCCAGCAGAGGGCTGAGCACAGATACGCAGTATTTT. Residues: CASRGLSTDTQYF.

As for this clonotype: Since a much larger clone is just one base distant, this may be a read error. CDR3 DNA: TGTGCCAGCAGTACCCGGGTCATACCATTGGAGACCCAGTACTTC. Translation: CASSTRVIPLETQYF. The genes are TRBV6-2 or TRBV6-3 and TRBJ2-4; D unclear. Judging by the DNA end, TRBJ2-5 fits better; the J call may be wrong. CDR1 and CDR2 (germline): MNHEY, SVGEGT. The CDR3 totals 15 residues.

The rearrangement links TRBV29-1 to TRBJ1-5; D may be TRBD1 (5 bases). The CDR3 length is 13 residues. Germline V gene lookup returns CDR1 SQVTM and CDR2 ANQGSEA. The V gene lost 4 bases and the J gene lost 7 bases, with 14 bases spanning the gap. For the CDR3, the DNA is TGCAGCGTTGGCTCAGGGCGGGAACAGCCCCAGCATTTT. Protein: CSVGSGREQPQHF. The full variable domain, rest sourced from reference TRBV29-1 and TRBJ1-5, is SAVISQKPSRDICQRGTSLTIQCQVDSQVTMMFWYRQQPGQSLTLIATANQGSEATYESGFVIDKFPISRPNLTFSTLTVSNMSPEDSSIYLCSVGSGREQPQHFGDGTRLSIL.

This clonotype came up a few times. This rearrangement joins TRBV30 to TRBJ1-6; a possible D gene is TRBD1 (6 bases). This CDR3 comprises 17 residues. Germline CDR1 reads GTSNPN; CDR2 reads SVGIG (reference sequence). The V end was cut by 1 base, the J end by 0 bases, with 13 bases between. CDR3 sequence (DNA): TGTGCCTGGAGTGGACAGGTTGTGAGCTCCTATAATTCACCCCTCCACTTT. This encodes CAWSGQVVSSYNSPLHF. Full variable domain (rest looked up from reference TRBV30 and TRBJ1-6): SQTIHQWPATLVQPVGSPLSLECTVEGTSNPNLYWYRQAAGRGLQLLFYSVGIGQISSEVPQNLSASRPQDRQFILSSKKLLLSDSGFYLCAWSGQVVSSYNSPLHFGNGTRLTVT.

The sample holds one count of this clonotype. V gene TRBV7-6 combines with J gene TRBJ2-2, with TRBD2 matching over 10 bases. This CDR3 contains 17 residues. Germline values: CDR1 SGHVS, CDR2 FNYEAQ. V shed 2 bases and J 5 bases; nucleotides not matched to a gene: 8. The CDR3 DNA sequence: TGTGCCAGCAGCTTACGGCTGAGCGGGGGGGAAACCGGGGAGCTGTTTTTT. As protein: CASSLRLSGGETGELFF. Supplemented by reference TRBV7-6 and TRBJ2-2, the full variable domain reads GAGVSQSPRYKVTKRGQDVALRCDPISGHVSLYWYRQALGQGPEFLTYFNYEAQQDKSGLPNDRFSAERPEGSISTLTIQRTEQRDSAMYRCASSLRLSGGETGELFFGEGSRLTVL.

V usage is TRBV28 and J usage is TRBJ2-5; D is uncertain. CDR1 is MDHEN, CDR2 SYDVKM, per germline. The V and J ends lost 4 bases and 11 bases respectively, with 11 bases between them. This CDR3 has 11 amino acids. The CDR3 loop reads CASSSRTKQYF. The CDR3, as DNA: TGTGCCAGCAGTTCAAGAACTAAGCAGTACTTC.

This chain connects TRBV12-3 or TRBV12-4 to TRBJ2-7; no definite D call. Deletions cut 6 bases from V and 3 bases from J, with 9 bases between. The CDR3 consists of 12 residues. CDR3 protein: CASRFGHYEQYF. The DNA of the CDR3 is TGTGCCAGCAGGTTTGGTCACTACGAGCAGTACTTC.

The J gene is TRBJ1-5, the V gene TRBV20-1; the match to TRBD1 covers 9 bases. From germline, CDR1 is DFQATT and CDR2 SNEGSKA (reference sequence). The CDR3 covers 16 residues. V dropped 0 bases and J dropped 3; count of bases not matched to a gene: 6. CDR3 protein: CSARDGQGSINQPQHF. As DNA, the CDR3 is TGCAGTGCTAGAGACGGACAGGGGTCCATCAATCAGCCCCAGCATTTT.

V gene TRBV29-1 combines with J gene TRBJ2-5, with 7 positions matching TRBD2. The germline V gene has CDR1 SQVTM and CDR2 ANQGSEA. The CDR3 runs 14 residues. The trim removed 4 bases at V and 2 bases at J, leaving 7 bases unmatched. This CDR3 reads CSVGGLAAQETQYF. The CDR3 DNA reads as TGCAGCGTTGGGGGTCTAGCGGCTCAAGAGACCCAGTACTTC.

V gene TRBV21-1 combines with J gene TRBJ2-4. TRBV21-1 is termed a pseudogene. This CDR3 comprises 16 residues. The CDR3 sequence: CASSKDGENSYNEQYF. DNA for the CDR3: TGTGCCAGCAGCAAAGATGGCGAGAACTCCTACAATGAGCAGTACTTC.

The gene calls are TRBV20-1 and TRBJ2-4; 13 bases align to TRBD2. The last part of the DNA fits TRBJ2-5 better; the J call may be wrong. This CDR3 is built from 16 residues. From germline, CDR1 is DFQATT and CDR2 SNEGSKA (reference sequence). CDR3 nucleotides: TGCAGTGCTAGAGAGGGACTAGCGGGACCCCAAGAGACCCAGTACTTC. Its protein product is CSAREGLAGPQETQYF.

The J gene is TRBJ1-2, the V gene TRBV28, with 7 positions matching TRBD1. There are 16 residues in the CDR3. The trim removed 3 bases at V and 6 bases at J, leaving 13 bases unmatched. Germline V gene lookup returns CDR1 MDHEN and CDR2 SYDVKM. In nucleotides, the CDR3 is TGTGCCAGCAGTTTCGGGATTGTCAGTCAGGGGGATGGCTACACCTTC. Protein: CASSFGIVSQGDGYTF.

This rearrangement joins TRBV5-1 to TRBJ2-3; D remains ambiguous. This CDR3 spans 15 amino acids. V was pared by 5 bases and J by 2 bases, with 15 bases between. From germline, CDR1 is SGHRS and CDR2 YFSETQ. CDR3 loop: CASSPFAGPTDTQYF. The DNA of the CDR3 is TGCGCCAGCAGTCCCTTCGCCGGGCCCACAGATACGCAGTATTTT.

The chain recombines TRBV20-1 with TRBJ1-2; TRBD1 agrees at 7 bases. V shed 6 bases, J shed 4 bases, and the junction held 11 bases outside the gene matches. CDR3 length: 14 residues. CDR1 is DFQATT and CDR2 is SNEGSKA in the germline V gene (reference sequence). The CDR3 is CSASERGRSYGYTF. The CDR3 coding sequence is TGCAGTGCGTCTGAGAGGGGGCGCAGCTATGGCTACACCTTC.

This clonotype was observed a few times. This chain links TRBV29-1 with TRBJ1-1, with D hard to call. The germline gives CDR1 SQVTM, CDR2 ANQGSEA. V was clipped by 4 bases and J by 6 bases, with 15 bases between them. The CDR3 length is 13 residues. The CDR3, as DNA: TGCAGCGTTGGGGATCTGGGAAGATCTGAAGCTTTCTTT. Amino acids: CSVGDLGRSEAFF.

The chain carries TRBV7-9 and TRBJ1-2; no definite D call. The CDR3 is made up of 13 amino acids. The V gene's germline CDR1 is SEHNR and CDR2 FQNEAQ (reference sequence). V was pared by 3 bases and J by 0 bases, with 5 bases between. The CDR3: CASSFGPNYGYTF. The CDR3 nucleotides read TGTGCCAGCAGCTTCGGCCCTAACTATGGCTACACCTTC.

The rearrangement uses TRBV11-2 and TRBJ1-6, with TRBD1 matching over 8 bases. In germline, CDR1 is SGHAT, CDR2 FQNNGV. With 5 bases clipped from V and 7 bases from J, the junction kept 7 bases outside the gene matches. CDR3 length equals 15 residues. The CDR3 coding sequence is TGTGCCAGCAGCGTAGGGACAGGACGGAATTCACCCCTCCACTTT. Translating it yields CASSVGTGRNSPLHF.

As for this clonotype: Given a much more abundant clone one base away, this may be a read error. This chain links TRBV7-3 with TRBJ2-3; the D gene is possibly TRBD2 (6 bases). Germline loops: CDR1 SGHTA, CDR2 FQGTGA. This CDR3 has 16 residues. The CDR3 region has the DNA TGTGCCAGCAGCTTAACGATGGGGCCGTCGGGAGATACGCGGTATTTT. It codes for CASSLTMGPSGDTRYF.

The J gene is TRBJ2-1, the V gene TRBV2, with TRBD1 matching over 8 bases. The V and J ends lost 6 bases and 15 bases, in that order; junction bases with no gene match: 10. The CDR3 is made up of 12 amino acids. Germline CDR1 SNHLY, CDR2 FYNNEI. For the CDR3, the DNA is TGTGCCAGCAGACCACTCGGACAGGGACCGTTCTTC. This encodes CASRPLGQGPFF.

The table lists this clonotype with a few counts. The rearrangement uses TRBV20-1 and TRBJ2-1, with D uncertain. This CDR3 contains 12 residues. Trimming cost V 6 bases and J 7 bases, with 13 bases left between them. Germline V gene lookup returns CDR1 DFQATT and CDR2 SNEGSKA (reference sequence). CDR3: CSATRSGNEQFF. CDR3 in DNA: TGCAGTGCCACCAGGTCTGGGAATGAGCAGTTCTTC.

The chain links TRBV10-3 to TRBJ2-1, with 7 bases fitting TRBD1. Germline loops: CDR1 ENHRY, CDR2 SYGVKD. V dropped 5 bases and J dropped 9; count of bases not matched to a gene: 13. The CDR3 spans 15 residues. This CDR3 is CAISSRDRILGEQFF. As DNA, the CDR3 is TGTGCCATCAGTTCCCGGGACAGAATATTGGGTGAGCAGTTCTTC.

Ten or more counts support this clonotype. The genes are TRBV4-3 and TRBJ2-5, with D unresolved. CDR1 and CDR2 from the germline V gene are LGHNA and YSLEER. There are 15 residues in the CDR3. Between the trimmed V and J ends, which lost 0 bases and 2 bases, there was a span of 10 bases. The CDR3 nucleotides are TGCGCCAGCAGCCAAGAGGGAAGGGCGCAAGAGACCCAGTACTTC. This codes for CASSQEGRAQETQYF.

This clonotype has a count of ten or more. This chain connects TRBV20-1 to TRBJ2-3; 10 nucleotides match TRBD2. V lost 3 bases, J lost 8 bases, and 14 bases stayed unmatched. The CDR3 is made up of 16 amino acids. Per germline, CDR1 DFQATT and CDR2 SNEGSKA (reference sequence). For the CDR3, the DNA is TGCAGTGCTAGTATCCCTAGCGGGGGCGACTATGTTACGCAGTATTTT. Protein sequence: CSASIPSGGDYVTQYF.

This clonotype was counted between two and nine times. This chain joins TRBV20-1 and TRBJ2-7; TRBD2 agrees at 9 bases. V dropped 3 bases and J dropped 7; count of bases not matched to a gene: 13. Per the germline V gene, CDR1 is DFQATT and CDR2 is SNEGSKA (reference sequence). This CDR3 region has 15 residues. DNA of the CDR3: TGCAGTGCTAGGGAAGATAGCGGGGGCTACAATGAGCAGTACTTC. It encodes CSAREDSGGYNEQYF.

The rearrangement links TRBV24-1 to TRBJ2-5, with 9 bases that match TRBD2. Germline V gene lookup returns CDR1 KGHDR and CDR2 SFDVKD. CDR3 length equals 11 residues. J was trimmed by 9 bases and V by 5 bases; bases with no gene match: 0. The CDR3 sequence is CATSASGAQYF. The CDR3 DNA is TGTGCCACCAGTGCTAGCGGGGCCCAGTACTTC.

DNA for the CDR3: TGTGCCAGTAGTATCGCGGACCCCTGGGGAACTAATGAAAAACTGTTTTTT. Translation gives CASSIADPWGTNEKLFF. The J gene is TRBJ1-4, the V gene TRBV19; D is ambiguous. The CDR3 runs to 17 residues. CDR1 and CDR2 (germline): LNHDA, SQIVND (reference sequence). V lost 3 bases and J 1 base, leaving 15 bases between the germline ends. Supplemented by reference TRBV19 and TRBJ1-4, the full variable domain reads DGGITQSPKYLFRKEGQNVTLSCEQNLNHDAMYWYRQDPGQGLRLIYYSQIVNDFQKGDIAEGYSVSREKKESFPLTVTSAQKNPTAFYLCASSIADPWGTNEKLFFGSGTQLSVL.

The CDR3 here is CASSAHGTTFGTQYF. CDR3 sequence (DNA): TGTGCCAGCAGCGCACACGGGACAACCTTTGGGACCCAGTACTTC. The J gene is TRBJ2-5, the V gene TRBV5-6; possibly TRBD1 for D (6 bases). Germline V lookup: CDR1 SGHDT, CDR2 YYEEEE. Trimming took off 4 bases at V and 7 bases at J, with 20 bases between the two ends. The CDR3 contains 15 residues. Using reference TRBV5-6 and TRBJ2-5 for the parts outside the CDR3, the full variable domain is DAGVTQSPTHLIKTRGQQVTLRCSPKSGHDTVSWYQQALGQGPQFIFQYYEEEERQRGNFPDRFSGHQFPNYSSELNVNALLLGDSALYLCASSAHGTTFGTQYFGPGTRLLVL.

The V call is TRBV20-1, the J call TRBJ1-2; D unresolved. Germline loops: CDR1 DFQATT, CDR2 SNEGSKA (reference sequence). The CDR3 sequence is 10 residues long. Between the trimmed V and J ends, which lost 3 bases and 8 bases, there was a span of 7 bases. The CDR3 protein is CSASEGGYTF. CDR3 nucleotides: TGCAGTGCTAGTGAAGGGGGCTACACCTTC.